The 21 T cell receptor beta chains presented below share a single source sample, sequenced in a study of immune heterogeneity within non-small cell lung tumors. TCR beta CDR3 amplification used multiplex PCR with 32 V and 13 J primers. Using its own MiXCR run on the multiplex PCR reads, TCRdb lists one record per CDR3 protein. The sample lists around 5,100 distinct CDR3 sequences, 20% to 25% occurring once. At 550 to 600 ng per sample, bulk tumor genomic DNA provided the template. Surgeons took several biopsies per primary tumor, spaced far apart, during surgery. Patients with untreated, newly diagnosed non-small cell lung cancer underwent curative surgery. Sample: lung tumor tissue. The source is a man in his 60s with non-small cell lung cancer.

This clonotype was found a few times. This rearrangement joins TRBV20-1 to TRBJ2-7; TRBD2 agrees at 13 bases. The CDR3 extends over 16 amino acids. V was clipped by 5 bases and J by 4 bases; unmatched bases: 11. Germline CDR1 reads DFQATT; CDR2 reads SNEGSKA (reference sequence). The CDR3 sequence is CSAGLAGEIGWYEQYF. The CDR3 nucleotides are TGCAGTGCTGGACTAGCGGGAGAGATTGGGTGGTACGAGCAGTACTTC.

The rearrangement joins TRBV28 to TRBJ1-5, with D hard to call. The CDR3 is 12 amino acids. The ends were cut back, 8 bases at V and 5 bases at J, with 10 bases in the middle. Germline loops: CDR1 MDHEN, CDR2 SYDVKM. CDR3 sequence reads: CASEREYQPQHF. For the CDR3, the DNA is TGTGCCAGCGAGAGGGAATATCAGCCCCAGCATTTT.

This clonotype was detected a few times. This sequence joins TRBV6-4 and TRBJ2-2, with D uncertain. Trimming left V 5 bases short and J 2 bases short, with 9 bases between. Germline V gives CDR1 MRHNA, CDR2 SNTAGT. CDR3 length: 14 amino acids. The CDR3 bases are TGTGCCAGCAGTTTTGAAGATAACACCGGGGAGCTGTTTTTT. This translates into CASSFEDNTGELFF.

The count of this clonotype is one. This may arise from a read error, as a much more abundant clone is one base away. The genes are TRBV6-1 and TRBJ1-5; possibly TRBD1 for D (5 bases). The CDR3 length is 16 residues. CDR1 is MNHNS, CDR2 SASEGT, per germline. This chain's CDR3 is CASNIIGDHSNQLQHF. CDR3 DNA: TGTGCCAGCAACATTATAGGGGATCATAGCAATCAGCTCCAGCATTTT.

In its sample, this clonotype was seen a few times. CDR3 protein: CASSLGDTYNSPLHF. Written as DNA, the CDR3 is TGTGCCAGCAGCTTAGGCGACACGTATAATTCACCCCTCCACTTT. The J gene is TRBJ1-6, the V gene TRBV7-8; unclear D gene. V lost 1 base and J 4 bases, leaving 8 bases between the germline ends. This CDR3 has 15 amino acids. Germline V lookup: CDR1 SGHVS, CDR2 FQNEAQ.

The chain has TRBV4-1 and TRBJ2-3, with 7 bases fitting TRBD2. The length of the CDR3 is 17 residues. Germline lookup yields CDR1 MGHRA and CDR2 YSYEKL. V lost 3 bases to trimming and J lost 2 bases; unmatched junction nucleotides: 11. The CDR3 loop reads CASSQARPAGLTDTQYF. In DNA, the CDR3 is TGCGCCAGCAGCCAGGCCCGCCCAGCGGGGCTCACAGATACGCAGTATTTT.

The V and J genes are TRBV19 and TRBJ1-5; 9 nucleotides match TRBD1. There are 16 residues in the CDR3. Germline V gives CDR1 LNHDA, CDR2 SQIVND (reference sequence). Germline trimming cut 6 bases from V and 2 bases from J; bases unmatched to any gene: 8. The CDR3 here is CASRPPDRGGNQPQHF. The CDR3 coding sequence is TGTGCCAGTAGACCCCCGGACAGGGGCGGCAATCAGCCCCAGCATTTT. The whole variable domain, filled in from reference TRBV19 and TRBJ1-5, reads DGGITQSPKYLFRKEGQNVTLSCEQNLNHDAMYWYRQDPGQGLRLIYYSQIVNDFQKGDIAEGYSVSREKKESFPLTVTSAQKNPTAFYLCASRPPDRGGNQPQHFGDGTRLSIL.

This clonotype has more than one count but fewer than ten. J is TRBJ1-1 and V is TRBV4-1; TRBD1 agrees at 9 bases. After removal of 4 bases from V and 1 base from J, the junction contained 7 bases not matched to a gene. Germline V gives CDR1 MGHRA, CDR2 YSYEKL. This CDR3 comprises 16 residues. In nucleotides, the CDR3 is TGCGCCAGCAGCCCCCTCCCGGGACAGGGGAACACTGAAGCTTTCTTT. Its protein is CASSPLPGQGNTEAFF.

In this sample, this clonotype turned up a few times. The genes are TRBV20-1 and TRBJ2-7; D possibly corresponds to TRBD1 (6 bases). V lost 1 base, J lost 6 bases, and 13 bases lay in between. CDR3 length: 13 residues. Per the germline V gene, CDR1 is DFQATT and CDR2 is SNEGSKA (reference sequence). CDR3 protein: CSARVQGQSEQYF. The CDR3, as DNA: TGCAGTGCTAGAGTGCAGGGGCAATCCGAGCAGTACTTC.

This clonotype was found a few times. The CDR3 protein is CASSEGMRGSPEQYF. The CDR3 coding sequence is TGTGCCAGCAGTGAGGGAATGCGGGGATCGCCCGAGCAGTACTTC. The chain has TRBV2 and TRBJ2-7; weak D call: TRBD2 (6 bases). V was shortened by 3 bases and J by 6 bases, with 18 bases between the two germline ends. This CDR3 has 15 amino acids. Germline lookup yields CDR1 SNHLY and CDR2 FYNNEI.

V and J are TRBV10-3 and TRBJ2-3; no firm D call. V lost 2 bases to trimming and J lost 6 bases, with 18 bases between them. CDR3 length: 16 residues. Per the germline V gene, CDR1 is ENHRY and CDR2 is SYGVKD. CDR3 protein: CAISEPPMIREDTQYF. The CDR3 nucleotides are TGTGCCATCAGTGAGCCTCCTATGATACGTGAGGATACGCAGTATTTT.

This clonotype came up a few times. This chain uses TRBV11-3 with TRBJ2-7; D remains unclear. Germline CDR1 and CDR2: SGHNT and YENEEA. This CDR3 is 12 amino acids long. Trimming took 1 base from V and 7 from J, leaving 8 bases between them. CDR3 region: CASSLGPEEQYF. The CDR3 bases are TGTGCCAGCAGCTTAGGGCCGGAGGAGCAGTACTTC.

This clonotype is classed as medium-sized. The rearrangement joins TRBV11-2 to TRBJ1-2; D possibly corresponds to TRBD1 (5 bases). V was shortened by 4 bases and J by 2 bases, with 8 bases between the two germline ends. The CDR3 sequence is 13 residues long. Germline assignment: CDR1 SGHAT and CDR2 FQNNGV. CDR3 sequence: CASSWGGNYGYTF. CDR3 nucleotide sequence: TGTGCCAGCAGCTGGGGCGGAAACTATGGCTACACCTTC.

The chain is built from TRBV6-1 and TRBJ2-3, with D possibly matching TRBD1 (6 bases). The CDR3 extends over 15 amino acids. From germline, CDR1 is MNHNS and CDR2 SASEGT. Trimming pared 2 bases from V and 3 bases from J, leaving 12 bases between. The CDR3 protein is CASSEWGLLTDTQYF. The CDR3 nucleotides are TGTGCCAGCAGTGAATGGGGGCTACTGACAGATACGCAGTATTTT.

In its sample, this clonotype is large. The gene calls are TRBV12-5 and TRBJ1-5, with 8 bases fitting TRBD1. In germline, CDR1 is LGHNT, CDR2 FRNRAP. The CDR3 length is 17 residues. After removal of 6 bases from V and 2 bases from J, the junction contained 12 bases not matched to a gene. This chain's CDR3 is CASGPPGQVKGNQPQHF. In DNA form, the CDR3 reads TGTGCTAGTGGCCCCCCGGGACAGGTCAAGGGCAATCAGCCCCAGCATTTT.

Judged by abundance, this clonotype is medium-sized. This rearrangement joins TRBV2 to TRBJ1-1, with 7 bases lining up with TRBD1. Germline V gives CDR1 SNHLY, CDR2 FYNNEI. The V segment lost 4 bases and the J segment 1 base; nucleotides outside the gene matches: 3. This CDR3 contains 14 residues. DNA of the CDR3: TGTGCCAGCAGTGGACAGGGTCAGAACACTGAAGCTTTCTTT. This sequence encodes CASSGQGQNTEAFF.

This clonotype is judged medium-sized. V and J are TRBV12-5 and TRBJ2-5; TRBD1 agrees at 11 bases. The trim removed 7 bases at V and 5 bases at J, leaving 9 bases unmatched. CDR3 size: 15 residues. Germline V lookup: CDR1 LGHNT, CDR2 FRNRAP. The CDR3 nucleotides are TGTGCTAGTGCTCCGGGACAGGGGGGAAGCGAGACCCAGTACTTC. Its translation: CASAPGQGGSETQYF.

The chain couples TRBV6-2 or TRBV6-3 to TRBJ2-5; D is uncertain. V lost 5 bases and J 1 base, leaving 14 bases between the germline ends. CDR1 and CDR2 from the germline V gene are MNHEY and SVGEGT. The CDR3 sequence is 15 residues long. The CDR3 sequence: CASSRRGGSQETQYF. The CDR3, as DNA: TGTGCCAGCAGTCGACGTGGTGGCTCCCAAGAGACCCAGTACTTC.

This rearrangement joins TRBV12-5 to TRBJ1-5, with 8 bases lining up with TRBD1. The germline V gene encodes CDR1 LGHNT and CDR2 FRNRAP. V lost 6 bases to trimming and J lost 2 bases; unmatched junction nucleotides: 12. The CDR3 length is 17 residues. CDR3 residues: CASGHPGQVKGNQPQHF. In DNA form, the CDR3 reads TGTGCTAGTGGCCACCCGGGACAGGTAAAGGGCAATCAGCCCCAGCATTTT.

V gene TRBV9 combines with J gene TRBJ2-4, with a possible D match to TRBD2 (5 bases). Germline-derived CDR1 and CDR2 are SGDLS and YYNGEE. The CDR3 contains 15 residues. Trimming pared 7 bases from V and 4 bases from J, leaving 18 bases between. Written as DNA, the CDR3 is TGTGCCAGCGCCGAATATGTGAGGGAGAAAAACATTCAGTACTTC. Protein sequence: CASAEYVREKNIQYF.

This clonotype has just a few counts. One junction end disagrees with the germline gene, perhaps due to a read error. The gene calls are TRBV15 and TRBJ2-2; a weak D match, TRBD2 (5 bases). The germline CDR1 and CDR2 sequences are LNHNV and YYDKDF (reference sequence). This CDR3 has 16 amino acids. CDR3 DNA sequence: TGTGCCACCAGCAGACCGAGCGGAAGAGAGGCCGGGGATCTGTTTTTT. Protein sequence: CATSRPSGREAGDLFF. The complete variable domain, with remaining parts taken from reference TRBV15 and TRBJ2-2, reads DAMVIQNPRYQVTQFGKPVTLSCSQTLNHNVMYWYQQKSSQAPKLLFHYYDKDFNNEADTPDNFQSRRPNTSFCFLDIRSPGLGDTAMYLCATSRPSGREAGDLFFGEGSRLTVL.